This T cell receptor beta chain was captured in a study of PD-1 blockade in classical Hodgkin lymphoma. Whole-study findings and limits: The causes of the repertoire differences, possibly disease activity or prior therapy, remain undefined. TCR diversity at baseline was reported to be reduced in newly diagnosed patients relative to healthy donors.

Trimming cost V 1 base and J 8 bases, with 16 bases left between them. CDR3 length: 15 amino acids. Germline values: CDR1 SGHRS, CDR2 YFSETQ. Regarding this clone: The antigen remains undetermined.

Method: immunoSEQ multiplex PCR; TCRdb's copy keeps in-frame clones and lacks some. The sample consists of about 47,000 clones, about nine tenths of them appearing once. Time point noted: newly diagnosed, previously untreated cHL patient sample. The authors compared against newly diagnosed, untreated classical Hodgkin lymphoma PBMCs. The chain couples TRBV5-1 to TRBJ2-1, with D tentatively TRBD1 (5 bases). Sequenced sample: peripheral blood mononuclear cells (PBMCs). The TCR sequence derives from a human donor with classical Hodgkin lymphoma. CDR3 DNA: TGCGCCAGCAGCTTGTTGGACATAGGGAACGATGAGCAGTTCTTC. Translation gives CASSLLDIGNDEQFF.